The sequence of this T cell receptor (beta chain) was determined in a study of Graves' ophthalmopathy and Graves' hyperthyroidism. The table lists this clonotype with many counts. TCR beta CDR3 amplification used RNA transcripts. The library came from an HTBI-primed first-round RT-PCR and a second-round multiplex PCR. TCRdb re-analysed the multiplex PCR reads in MiXCR, keeping a single row per CDR3 protein. This table holds about 160,000 distinct CDR3 sequences, around 40% found once. The PBMCs were taken from approximately 9 ml of fresh peripheral blood. The CDR3 has 11 amino acids. V was shortened by 1 base and J by 7 bases, with 6 bases between the two germline ends. The germline gives CDR1 SGHDT, CDR2 YYEEEE.

Source material: peripheral blood. This receptor was identified in a man younger than 45 with Graves' ophthalmopathy. The chain uses TRBV5-6 and TRBJ2-7; D unclear. CDR3 sequence reads: CASSLSTEQYF. The CDR3 DNA sequence: TGTGCCAGCAGCTTGTCAACGGAGCAGTACTTC.